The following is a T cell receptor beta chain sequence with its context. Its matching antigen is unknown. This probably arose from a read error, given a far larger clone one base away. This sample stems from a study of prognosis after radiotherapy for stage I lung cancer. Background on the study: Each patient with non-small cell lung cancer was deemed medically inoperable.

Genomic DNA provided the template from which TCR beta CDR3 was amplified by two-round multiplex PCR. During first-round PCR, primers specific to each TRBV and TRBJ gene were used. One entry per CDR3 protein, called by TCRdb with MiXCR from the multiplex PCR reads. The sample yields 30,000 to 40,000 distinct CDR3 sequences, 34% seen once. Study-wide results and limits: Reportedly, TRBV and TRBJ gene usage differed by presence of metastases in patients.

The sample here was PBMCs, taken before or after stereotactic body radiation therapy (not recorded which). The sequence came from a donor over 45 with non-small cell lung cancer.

CDR3 sequence (DNA): TGTGCCAGCAGCGAAAATACCGTGACAGGGGGCCATGAGCAGTTCTTC. Its protein product is CASSENTVTGGHEQFF. V is TRBV11-2 and J is TRBJ2-5; 10 bases agree with TRBD1. Matching the DNA end better, TRBJ2-1 makes the J call doubtful. The CDR3 runs to 16 residues. CDR1 SGHAT and CDR2 FQNNGV come from the germline V gene.